A single sample gave rise to the 14 T cell receptor beta chains below, sequenced in a study of blood T cell repertoires in COVID-19. Data came from immunoSEQ multiplex PCR; TCRdb stores just in-frame clones and leaves some out. The sample records roughly 200,000 clones, roughly 90% being singletons. The sequenced sample was peripheral blood. The receptor source for this set is a middle-aged man with acute or convalescent COVID-19.

This chain connects TRBV10-2 to TRBJ1-4; 8 bases match TRBD1. Germline lookup yields CDR1 WSHSY and CDR2 SAAADI. V lost 3 bases to trimming and J lost 7 bases; unmatched junction nucleotides: 4. This CDR3 is 14 amino acids long. The CDR3 region has the DNA TGCGCCAGCAGTGACAGGGGGCCGAGTGAAAAACTGTTTTTT. Translated: CASSDRGPSEKLFF.

The chain joins TRBV5-1 to TRBJ1-6; TRBD1 matches at 7 bases. Trimming took 1 base from V and 6 from J; bases not matched to a gene: 4. The CDR3 contains 15 residues. Germline V CDR1 and CDR2: SGHRS, YFSETQ. This CDR3 reads CASSLQAGGNSPLHF. The CDR3 DNA reads as TGCGCCAGCAGCTTGCAGGCAGGGGGTAATTCACCCCTCCACTTT. Full variable domain (missing parts from reference TRBV5-1 and TRBJ1-6): KAGVTQTPRYLIKTRGQQVTLSCSPISGHRSVSWYQQTPGQGLQFLFEYFSETQRNKGNFPGRFSGRQFSNSRSEMNVSTLELGDSALYLCASSLQAGGNSPLHFGNGTRLTVT.

The V call is TRBV19, the J call TRBJ2-1, with 7 bases aligning to TRBD1. Germline CDR1 and CDR2: LNHDA and SQIVND (reference sequence). J was trimmed by 2 bases and V by 8 bases; bases with no gene match: 6. The CDR3 runs 14 residues. The CDR3 reads CASHRDSAYNEQFF. As DNA, the CDR3 is TGTGCCAGTCACCGGGACAGTGCCTACAATGAGCAGTTCTTC.

The chain is built from TRBV19 and TRBJ2-1; 12 positions match TRBD1. This CDR3 is 19 amino acids long. J was trimmed by 0 bases and V by 5 bases; bases with no gene match: 11. From germline, CDR1 is LNHDA and CDR2 SQIVND (reference sequence). The CDR3 reads CASSSTGTGGHSSYNEQFF. In nucleotides, the CDR3 is TGTGCCAGTAGTTCTACCGGGACAGGGGGCCATAGCTCCTACAATGAGCAGTTCTTC.

V is TRBV18 and J is TRBJ1-1; a weak D match, TRBD1 (5 bases). V was trimmed by 5 bases and J by 3 bases, leaving 10 bases between them. Germline CDR1 is KGHSH and CDR2 is LQKENI. The length of the CDR3 is 13 residues. This CDR3 is CASSVRVDTEAFF. CDR3 DNA sequence: TGTGCCAGCTCAGTCAGGGTGGACACTGAAGCTTTCTTT.

The chain recombines TRBV28 with TRBJ1-4; 7 bases agree with TRBD1. The CDR3 contains 16 residues. Unmatched junction bases numbered 13, after V lost 5 bases and J lost 7 bases. The germline V gene has CDR1 MDHEN and CDR2 SYDVKM. The CDR3 here is CASSTRDRVRSEKLFF. The DNA for the CDR3 is TGTGCCAGCAGTACCCGTGACAGGGTTCGCAGTGAAAAACTGTTTTTT.

V is TRBV6-5 and J is TRBJ1-6, with D perhaps matching TRBD1 (5 bases). The germline CDR1 and CDR2 sequences are MNHEY and SVGAGI. V lost 0 bases and J 9 bases, leaving 15 bases between the germline ends. The CDR3 runs 16 residues. This CDR3 reads CASSYSLGALASPLHF. CDR3 DNA: TGTGCCAGCAGTTACTCCCTTGGGGCTTTGGCTTCACCCCTCCACTTT.

The chain is built from TRBV6-5 and TRBJ1-1; 9 positions match TRBD1. Germline V gene data show CDR1 as MNHEY and CDR2 as SVGAGI. The CDR3 is made up of 12 amino acids. V dropped 10 bases and J dropped 5; count of bases not matched to a gene: 5. CDR3 in amino acids: CAIRQGETEAFF. The CDR3 DNA reads as TGTGCCATCAGACAGGGGGAAACTGAAGCTTTCTTT.

This chain joins TRBV27 and TRBJ1-6; TRBD1 aligns across 8 bases. Germline assignment: CDR1 MNHEY and CDR2 SMNVEV (reference sequence). V lost 4 bases, J lost 10 bases, and 12 bases stayed unmatched. This CDR3 has 16 amino acids. The CDR3 nucleotides read TGTGCCAGCAGTTCAAGACAGGACAGGGTTAGGTCACCCCTCCACTTT. This gives the protein CASSSRQDRVRSPLHF.

CDR3 DNA: TGTGCCAGCAGCCCTTTAGGGACTAGCGGGAGGGCCAGCGGGGAGCTGTTTTTT. This encodes CASSPLGTSGRASGELFF. This chain connects TRBV4-2 to TRBJ2-2; 16 bases match TRBD2. Germline V gene sequence: CDR1 LGHNA, CDR2 YNFKEQ. This CDR3 comprises 18 residues. The junction had 9 bases not matched to a gene; V was cut back by 4 bases and J by 7 bases.

This chain joins TRBV6-5 and TRBJ2-3; D not certain. The germline V gene has CDR1 MNHEY and CDR2 SVGAGI. The ends were cut back, 1 base at V and 0 bases at J, with 11 bases in the middle. The CDR3 runs to 16 residues. The CDR3 reads CASSYYSGRSTDTQYF. Written as DNA, the CDR3 is TGTGCCAGCAGTTACTATTCCGGTCGTAGCACAGATACGCAGTATTTT.

The rearrangement links TRBV12-3 or TRBV12-4 to TRBJ2-5, with D perhaps TRBD2 (5 bases). V was pared by 5 bases and J by 5 bases, with 9 bases between. The CDR3 has 12 amino acids. The CDR3: CASSHSGETQYF. The DNA of the CDR3 is TGTGCCAGCAGTCATTCGGGGGAGACCCAGTACTTC.

The chain couples TRBV28 to TRBJ1-5; TRBD1 might be the D (6 bases). The CDR3 sequence is 14 residues long. Germline V CDR1 and CDR2: MDHEN, SYDVKM. Trimming pared 6 bases from V and 2 bases from J, leaving 11 bases between. The CDR3 protein is CASRGAPGNQPQHF. CDR3 DNA: TGTGCCAGCAGGGGGGCGCCGGGCAATCAGCCCCAGCATTTT.

This clone was found once. In DNA, the CDR3 is TGTGCCAGCAGAAGACAGCGGGGGGCCTCCTACAATGAGCAGTTCTTC. It specifies CASRRQRGASYNEQFF. The chain uses TRBV28 and TRBJ2-1, with TRBD2 identical over 9 bases. The junction had 6 bases not matched to a gene; V was cut back by 6 bases and J by 0 bases. This CDR3 has 16 residues. Germline CDR1 is MDHEN and CDR2 is SYDVKM.